This TCR beta chain was identified in a study of metastatic and nonmetastatic thyroid tumors (TCRdb year 2020). General notes on the study: Repertoires were compared across peripheral blood and tumor or nodule tissue samples from malignant and benign thyroid patients.

Overall study outcomes, separate from this receptor: In both blood and tumor samples, malignant tumors were reported to have significantly higher TCR beta diversity than benign nodules.

The library was built by means of PCR. The sample was run on an Illumina HiSeq 4000. High-throughput sequencing was used to profile the TCR beta-chain CDR3 region of every patient. As for the authors' bioinformatics: CDR3 differences across clinicopathological groups were used to build a classifier for discriminating distant-metastatic papillary thyroid cancer patients. The Shannon index was used to measure repertoire diversity, and the Morisita-Horn index was used to measure how similar tumor and blood repertoires were. TCRdb's own reprocessing of the public reads used fastp at Q25 and MiXCR and kept productive beta chains. These V and J calls are TCRdb output, not the study's own analysis. The sample table holds over 8,500 clones, of which approximately 30% were seen once. The ten top clones hold approximately 16% of the sample. This clone was seen a handful of times. Which antigen it targets is not known. Per-base qualities were not stored, and no clone one base away is much larger.

Trimming removed 4 bases from V and 0 bases from J, leaving 11 bases between the germline ends. The germline V gene sets CDR1 to KGHDR and CDR2 to SFDVKD. Reading from cysteine to phenylalanine, the CDR3 counts 15 amino acids. The only DNA kept is the CDR3, 45 bases in frame from the first base. No patient had received any treatment before thyroid surgery. Using T-cell receptor beta sequencing, the researchers looked back retrospectively at clinical samples from patients, gathered between the early 2010s and the late 2010s. The clonotype originates from a female donor with papillary thyroid cancer or a benign thyroid nodule (not recorded which). Some clones in this sample may be carry-over from other donors' samples. This chain joins TRBV24-1 to TRBJ1-1, and the D gene may be TRBD1, 5 bases matching. The sequencing input was adjacent normal tissue. The CDR3 is CATSDPGILNTEAFF. The DNA reads TGTGCCACCAGTGACCCAGGGATTTTGAACACTGAAGCTTTCTTT.